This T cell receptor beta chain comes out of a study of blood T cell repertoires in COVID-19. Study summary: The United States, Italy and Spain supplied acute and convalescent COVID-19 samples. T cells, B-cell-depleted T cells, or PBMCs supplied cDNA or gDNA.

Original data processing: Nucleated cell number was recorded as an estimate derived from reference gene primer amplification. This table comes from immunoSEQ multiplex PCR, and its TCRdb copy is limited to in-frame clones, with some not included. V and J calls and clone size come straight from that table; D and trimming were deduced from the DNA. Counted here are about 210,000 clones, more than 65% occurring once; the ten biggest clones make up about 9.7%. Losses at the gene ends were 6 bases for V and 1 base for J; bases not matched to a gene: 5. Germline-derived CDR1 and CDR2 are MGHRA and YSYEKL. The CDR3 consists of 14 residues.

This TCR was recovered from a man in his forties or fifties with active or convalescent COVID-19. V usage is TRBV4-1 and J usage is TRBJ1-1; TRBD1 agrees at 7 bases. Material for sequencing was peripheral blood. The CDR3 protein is CASSPGQQNTEAFF. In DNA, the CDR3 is TGCGCCAGCAGTCCGGGACAGCAGAACACTGAAGCTTTCTTT.